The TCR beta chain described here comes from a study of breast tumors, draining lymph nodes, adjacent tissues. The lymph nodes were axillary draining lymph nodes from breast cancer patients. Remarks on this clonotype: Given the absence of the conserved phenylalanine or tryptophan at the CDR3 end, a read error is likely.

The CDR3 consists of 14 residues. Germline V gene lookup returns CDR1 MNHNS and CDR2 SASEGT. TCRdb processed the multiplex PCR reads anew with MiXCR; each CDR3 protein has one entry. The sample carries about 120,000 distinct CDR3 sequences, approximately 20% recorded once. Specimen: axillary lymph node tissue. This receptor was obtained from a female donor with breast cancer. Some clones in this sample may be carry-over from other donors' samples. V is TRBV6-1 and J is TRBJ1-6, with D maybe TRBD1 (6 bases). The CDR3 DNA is TGTGCCAGCATCAAACAGGGATATAACTCACCCCTCCACTGT. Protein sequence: CASIKQGYNSPLHC.